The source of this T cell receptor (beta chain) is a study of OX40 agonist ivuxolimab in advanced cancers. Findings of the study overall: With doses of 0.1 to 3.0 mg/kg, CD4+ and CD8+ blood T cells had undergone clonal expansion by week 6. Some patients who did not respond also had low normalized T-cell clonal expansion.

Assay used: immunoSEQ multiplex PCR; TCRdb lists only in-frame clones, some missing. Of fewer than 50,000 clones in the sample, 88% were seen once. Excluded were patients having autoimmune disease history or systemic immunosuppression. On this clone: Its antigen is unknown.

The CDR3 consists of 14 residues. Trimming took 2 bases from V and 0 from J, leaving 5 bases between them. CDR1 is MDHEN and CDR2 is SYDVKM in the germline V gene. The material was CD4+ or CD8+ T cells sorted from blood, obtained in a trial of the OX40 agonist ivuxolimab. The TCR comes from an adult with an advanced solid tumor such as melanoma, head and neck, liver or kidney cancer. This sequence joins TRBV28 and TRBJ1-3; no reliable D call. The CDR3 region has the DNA TGTGCCAGCAGTTTAGAGTACTCTGGAAACACCATATATTTT. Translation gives CASSLEYSGNTIYF.